These 27 T cell receptor beta chains were all obtained from the same sample, sequenced in a study of T-cell memory formation after mild COVID-19. MiXCR, applied by TCRdb to the 5' RACE reads, yields one record per CDR3 protein. The sample consists of roughly 500,000 distinct CDR3 sequences, 20% of them appearing once. The sequenced sample was PBMCs or a T cell subset sorted from them (not recorded which). The receptor set was obtained from an adult woman who had mild COVID-19 (a few samples of this study predate the infection). Cell type and time point are not known.

This clonotype has just a few counts. The chain recombines TRBV7-9 with TRBJ1-5, with D unclear. Trimming stripped 1 base from V and 2 bases from J, with 12 bases between. CDR3 length equals 16 residues. Germline-derived CDR1 and CDR2 are SEHNR and FQNEAQ (reference sequence). The CDR3 region is CASSLDRGVGNQPQHF. The CDR3 DNA sequence: TGTGCCAGCAGCTTAGATCGCGGGGTCGGCAATCAGCCCCAGCATTTT.

There are a few counts of this clonotype. This chain uses TRBV27 with TRBJ2-3; D ambiguous. The V end lost 6 bases, the J end lost 1 base, and 14 bases lay between the germline ends. This CDR3 has 15 residues. The V gene's germline CDR1 is MNHEY and CDR2 SMNVEV (reference sequence). The DNA of the CDR3 is TGTGCCAGCAGCTGGTCGGACGGACGCACAGATACGCAGTATTTT. This gives the protein CASSWSDGRTDTQYF.

The rearrangement uses TRBV20-1 and TRBJ2-3; 7 nucleotides agree with TRBD1. In germline, CDR1 is DFQATT, CDR2 SNEGSKA (reference sequence). V shed 4 bases, J shed 0 bases, and the junction held 13 bases outside the gene matches. The CDR3 has 17 residues. CDR3: CSAKGYRGTTSTDTQYF. As DNA, the CDR3 is TGCAGTGCTAAGGGGTACAGGGGTACTACTAGCACAGATACGCAGTATTTT.

This clonotype was observed a handful of times. J is TRBJ2-4 and V is TRBV20-1, with a weak D call TRBD2 (5 bases). This CDR3 is built from 13 residues. The germline V and J ends were trimmed by 3 bases and 7 bases, with 13 bases remaining between them. The germline gives CDR1 DFQATT, CDR2 SNEGSKA (reference sequence). The CDR3 loop is CSASPLVVNIQYF. CDR3 coding DNA: TGCAGTGCTAGTCCACTAGTTGTCAACATTCAGTACTTC.

The table lists this clonotype with a few counts. The gene calls are TRBV20-1 and TRBJ2-1; unclear D gene. Trimming removed 5 bases from V and 0 bases from J, with 14 bases in between. Germline V gives CDR1 DFQATT, CDR2 SNEGSKA (reference sequence). This CDR3 region has 15 residues. The CDR3 loop is CSASPSSVSYNEQFF. The DNA of the CDR3 is TGCAGTGCTTCGCCTTCTAGTGTCTCCTACAATGAGCAGTTCTTC.

The chain is built from TRBV4-1 and TRBJ1-5; possible D gene TRBD1, 5 bases. Germline CDR1 MGHRA, CDR2 YSYEKL. The CDR3 runs 14 residues. V lost 5 bases, J lost 3 bases, and 11 bases lay in between. The CDR3 sequence: CASSGDSLNQPQHF. The CDR3 DNA follows: TGCGCCAGCAGCGGTGACAGTCTCAATCAGCCCCAGCATTTT.

This clonotype turned up a few times. The V call is TRBV28, the J call TRBJ2-7, with 8 bases fitting TRBD1. CDR3 length: 17 amino acids. V shed 1 base and J 0 bases; nucleotides not matched to a gene: 8. CDR1 is MDHEN, CDR2 SYDVKM, per germline. The CDR3 DNA is TGTGCCAGCAGTTTATTTGGGACAGGCATAATCTCCTACGAGCAGTACTTC. It codes for CASSLFGTGIISYEQYF.

This chain uses TRBV4-2 with TRBJ1-2, with TRBD1 as a possible D gene (6 bases). With 1 base removed from V and 6 bases from J, the gap between germline ends came to 15 bases. Germline CDR1 is LGHNA and CDR2 is YNFKEQ. The CDR3 spans 15 residues. The CDR3 nucleotides read TGTGCCAGCAGCCAAGTACTCGGGCAGGGGCATGGCTACACCTTC. It yields the protein CASSQVLGQGHGYTF.

The chain employs TRBV6-2 or TRBV6-3 and TRBJ2-1; 11 nucleotides align to TRBD1. This CDR3 is 18 amino acids long. The ends lost 6 bases at V and 7 bases at J; junction bases unmatched: 17. Germline V gene sequence: CDR1 MNHEY, CDR2 SVGEGT. The CDR3 reads CASRPRLKAGTGGNEQFF. DNA for the CDR3: TGTGCCAGCAGACCACGATTAAAAGCCGGGACAGGGGGTAATGAGCAGTTCTTC.

This clonotype was found a few times. The V call is TRBV6-5, the J call TRBJ2-3; the match to TRBD1 covers 7 bases. This CDR3 has 13 amino acids. V gave up 5 bases and J gave up 5 bases; unmatched junction bases: 4. Germline V gives CDR1 MNHEY, CDR2 SVGAGI. The CDR3 loop is CASSPYRGDTQYF. CDR3 DNA: TGTGCCAGCAGTCCCTACAGGGGAGATACGCAGTATTTT.

CDR3 bases: TGCAGTGCTAGAGGTACAGGGTCGAACACTGAAGCTTTCTTT. It is translated as CSARGTGSNTEAFF. The chain joins TRBV20-1 to TRBJ1-1; TRBD1 is a possible D gene (6 bases). The CDR3 covers 14 residues. Germline V CDR1 and CDR2: DFQATT, SNEGSKA (reference sequence). Trimming cost V 1 base and J 1 base, with 10 bases left between them.

The V and J genes are TRBV3-1 and TRBJ2-5; D may be TRBD2 (6 bases). There are 13 residues in the CDR3. Germline loops: CDR1 LGHDT, CDR2 YNNKEL (reference sequence). V was shortened by 3 bases and J by 7 bases, with 12 bases between the two germline ends. CDR3 region: CASSQGPGGTQYF. CDR3 DNA sequence: TGTGCCAGCAGCCAGGGGCCCGGGGGGACCCAGTACTTC.

A few counts support this clonotype. The chain has TRBV29-1 and TRBJ2-1; D is undetermined. V gave up 2 bases and J gave up 7 bases, with 6 bases separating them. Germline CDR1 and CDR2: SQVTM and ANQGSEA. The CDR3 is 11 amino acids. For the CDR3, the DNA is TGCAGCGTTGAAAGGGAAAATGAGCAGTTCTTC. This encodes CSVERENEQFF.

This clonotype was observed a handful of times. The chain is built from TRBV15 and TRBJ1-5, with TRBD1 matching 10 bases. This CDR3 region has 15 residues. CDR1 is LNHNV, CDR2 YYDKDF, per germline (reference sequence). Trimming removed 4 bases from V and 4 bases from J; junction bases left unmatched: 4. The CDR3 bases are TGTGCCACCAGCACCGGGGACAGGGGAAATCAGCCCCAGCATTTT. Translation: CATSTGDRGNQPQHF.

The chain employs TRBV6-1 and TRBJ1-1; D is undetermined. Trimming took 1 base from V and 4 from J, leaving 10 bases between them. CDR1 and CDR2 from the germline V gene are MNHNS and SASEGT. The CDR3 is 14 residues long. CDR3 sequence (DNA): TGTGCCAGCAGTGAAGTTGCAGCCGCCACTGAAGCTTTCTTT. Translating it yields CASSEVAAATEAFF.

The V gene is TRBV25-1, the J gene TRBJ1-3, with 7 bases aligning to TRBD1. The CDR3 runs to 14 residues. With 7 bases clipped from V and 4 bases from J, the junction kept 7 bases outside the gene matches. Germline-derived CDR1 and CDR2 are MGHDK and SYGVNS. This CDR3 reads CASIPSGGGNTIYF. The CDR3, as DNA: TGTGCCAGCATCCCTTCAGGGGGAGGAAACACCATATATTTT.

The rearrangement joins TRBV24-1 to TRBJ2-5; 9 nucleotides agree with TRBD1. This CDR3 has 13 amino acids. Trimming at V came to 5 bases and at J to 5 bases, leaving 2 bases not matched to a gene. Per germline, CDR1 KGHDR and CDR2 SFDVKD. The CDR3: CATSGDRVETQYF. CDR3 sequence (DNA): TGTGCCACCAGTGGGGACAGGGTGGAGACCCAGTACTTC.

The chain links TRBV5-1 to TRBJ1-1; 7 bases agree with TRBD1. J lost 4 bases, V lost 2 bases, and 5 bases had no gene match. The CDR3 loop spans 14 amino acids. The germline V gene encodes CDR1 SGHRS and CDR2 YFSETQ. The CDR3 nucleotides read TGCGCCAGCAGCTTACAGGGGCAAGGCACTGAAGCTTTCTTT. Its translation is CASSLQGQGTEAFF.

The genes are TRBV5-1 and TRBJ2-3, with 7 bases that match TRBD2. The CDR3 consists of 13 residues. V gave up 4 bases and J gave up 4 bases; unmatched junction bases: 3. Germline V gene lookup returns CDR1 SGHRS and CDR2 YFSETQ. The CDR3 nucleotides are TGCGCCAGCAGCCGAACTAGCGCAGATACGCAGTATTTT. As protein: CASSRTSADTQYF.

The genes are TRBV30 and TRBJ2-3; D gene ambiguous. Looked up from germline, CDR1 is GTSNPN and CDR2 is SVGIG (reference sequence). The CDR3 has 13 residues. The V gene lost 3 bases and the J gene lost 0 bases, with 7 bases spanning the gap. As DNA, the CDR3 is TGTGCCTGGAGAGTTGTAAGCACAGATACGCAGTATTTT. Translated: CAWRVVSTDTQYF.

The CDR3 region is CASSQDRAGGSGNTIYF. The CDR3 nucleotides are TGCGCCAGCAGCCAAGACCGGGCAGGGGGCTCTGGAAACACCATATATTTT. The J gene is TRBJ1-3, the V gene TRBV4-1; 7 bases agree with TRBD1. The ends lost 0 bases at V and 0 bases at J; junction bases unmatched: 5. This CDR3 spans 17 amino acids. Germline CDR1 MGHRA, CDR2 YSYEKL.

This clonotype has a handful of counts. The V and J genes are TRBV9 and TRBJ2-1; D is possibly TRBD2 (6 bases). The V end lost 0 bases, the J end lost 7 bases, and 14 bases lay between the germline ends. Germline assignment: CDR1 SGDLS and CDR2 YYNGEE. This CDR3 contains 15 residues. In nucleotides, the CDR3 is TGTGCCAGCAGCGTAGGGGACTCCCTCCGTAATGAGCAGTTCTTC. It encodes CASSVGDSLRNEQFF.

Only a few counts were recorded for this clonotype. This chain joins TRBV3-1 and TRBJ1-2, with D perhaps matching TRBD1 (6 bases). CDR1 is LGHDT, CDR2 YNNKEL, per germline (reference sequence). V was clipped by 4 bases and J by 6 bases, with 15 bases between them. The CDR3 covers 14 residues. The CDR3 nucleotides read TGTGCCAGCAGCCGGGTAGGGGGAGGCGATGGCTACACCTTC. Amino acid sequence: CASSRVGGGDGYTF.

The chain is built from TRBV20-1 and TRBJ1-5, with 7 bases identical to TRBD1. V trimming: 1 base; J trimming: 2 bases; junction bases outside the gene matches: 2. Per germline, CDR1 DFQATT and CDR2 SNEGSKA (reference sequence). This CDR3 spans 14 amino acids. CDR3 residues: CSARADRGNQPQHF. CDR3 coding DNA: TGCAGTGCTAGAGCTGACAGGGGCAATCAGCCCCAGCATTTT.

This chain connects TRBV5-1 to TRBJ2-7; no reliable D call. CDR3 length: 14 residues. V lost 3 bases and J lost 2, with 12 bases in between. Germline-derived CDR1 and CDR2 are SGHRS and YFSETQ. CDR3 in DNA: TGCGCCAGCAGCTATAATGACCAAACCTACGAGCAGTACTTC. This sequence encodes CASSYNDQTYEQYF.

The CDR3 region is CASSPDRGQETQYF. Here the CDR3 DNA reads TGTGCCAGCAGCCCGGACAGGGGGCAAGAGACCCAGTACTTC. The rearrangement links TRBV7-9 to TRBJ2-5, with TRBD1 matching over 10 bases. This CDR3 has 14 residues. The V segment lost 5 bases and the J segment 2 bases; nucleotides outside the gene matches: 2. CDR1 and CDR2 (germline): SEHNR, FQNEAQ (reference sequence).

This clonotype was detected only a few times. The chain joins TRBV5-1 to TRBJ1-4; 7 bases agree with TRBD1. V shed 4 bases and J 8 bases; nucleotides not matched to a gene: 11. Looked up from germline, CDR1 is SGHRS and CDR2 is YFSETQ. The CDR3 length is 15 residues. The CDR3 spells CASSPAGQSREKLFF. CDR3 sequence (DNA): TGCGCCAGCAGCCCTGCGGGACAGTCCAGAGAAAAACTGTTTTTT.